This TCR beta chain was obtained from a study of T-cell reconstitution after alpha-beta-depleted transplantation in children. Study-wide results and caveats: Reportedly, alpha-beta T cells present about two months post-transplant originated from several hundred expanded clones of graft origin. There were some patients whose high TCRbeta diversity at day 60 came from surviving recipient T cells and thymic progenitors. T cells produced anew were the main source of T-cell counts and diversity one year after transplant.

This clonotype was picked up many times. As yet, its antigen is unknown. Molecular barcoding with unique molecular identifiers was used for the TCRbeta library. TCRdb processed the PCR reads anew with MiXCR; each CDR3 protein has one entry. The sample yields some 200,000 distinct CDR3 sequences, about a tenth seen once. The sequence was collected from a child younger than two with acute myeloid leukemia, due to receive a stem cell transplant. The sequenced sample was PBMCs, obtained before TCRalphabeta/CD19-depleted stem cell transplant.

The CDR3 coding sequence is TGTGCCAGCAGTTTCTTCTATAGCGGGACCTCCCTCGAGCAGTACTTC. Its protein product is CASSFFYSGTSLEQYF. The chain recombines TRBV2 with TRBJ2-7; the match to TRBD2 covers 8 bases. Germline V lookup: CDR1 SNHLY, CDR2 FYNNEI. The CDR3 has 16 amino acids. V lost 5 bases and J lost 6; bases outside the gene matches: 15.